These 24 T cell receptor beta chains came from one sample sequenced in a study of T cell responses to AZD1222 COVID-19 vaccine. Assay used: immunoSEQ multiplex PCR; TCRdb lists only in-frame clones, some missing. The sample records nearly 80,000 clones, approximately 80% being singletons. The material sequenced was peripheral blood, taken on day 0 of AZD1222 vaccination. Receptor source: an adult in good health.

V is TRBV11-2 and J is TRBJ1-6; possibly TRBD1 for D (6 bases). Deletions cut 4 bases from V and 7 bases from J, with 14 bases between. Germline V lookup: CDR1 SGHAT, CDR2 FQNNGV. This CDR3 has 15 amino acids. The CDR3 DNA follows: TGTGCCAGCAGCTCGTACAGGGAGATGAATTCACCCCTCCACTTT. Residues: CASSSYREMNSPLHF.

The chain recombines TRBV6-5 with TRBJ1-1, with 8 bases aligning to TRBD1. This CDR3 has 14 residues. Germline V CDR1 and CDR2: MNHEY, SVGAGI. The V and J ends lost 10 bases and 4 bases, in that order; junction bases with no gene match: 11. The DNA for the CDR3 is TGTGCCACGACAGGACAGGGACGAGTCACTGAAGCTTTCTTT. Translated, it gives CATTGQGRVTEAFF.

This rearrangement joins TRBV7-9 to TRBJ2-3; D may be TRBD1 or TRBD2 (5 bases each). Germline values: CDR1 SEHNR, CDR2 FQNEAQ (reference sequence). V shed 2 bases and J shed 4 bases, with 19 bases lying between them. The CDR3 contains 17 residues. DNA for the CDR3: TGTGCCAGCAGCTTAAGAGGGGCAGGCCGATCCGCAGATACGCAGTATTTT. Translation: CASSLRGAGRSADTQYF.

V usage is TRBV19 and J usage is TRBJ1-2, with D maybe TRBD1 (5 bases). Trimming removed 3 bases from V and 1 base from J, with 15 bases in between. The CDR3 covers 16 residues. Germline-derived CDR1 and CDR2 are LNHDA and SQIVND (reference sequence). CDR3 DNA: TGTGCCAGTAGTATTCCCCGGGGACGGATTAACTATGGCTACACCTTC. Translating gives CASSIPRGRINYGYTF.

The table lists this clone with a count of one. This rearrangement joins TRBV5-1 to TRBJ1-3, with D possibly matching TRBD1 (5 bases). Germline-derived CDR1 and CDR2 are SGHRS and YFSETQ. Between the trimmed V and J ends, which lost 0 bases and 2 bases, there was a span of 15 bases. This CDR3 comprises 17 residues. The CDR3 region is CASSLAGIQGAGNTIYF. DNA for the CDR3: TGCGCCAGCAGCTTGGCCGGGATTCAGGGTGCTGGAAACACCATATATTTT.

The chain recombines TRBV23-1 with TRBJ1-3; D might be TRBD1 (5 bases). TRBV23-1 is an ORF; its function is uncertain. With 7 bases removed from V and 6 bases from J, the gap between germline ends came to 16 bases. CDR3 size: 14 residues. CDR3 protein: CASTAWGTENTIYF. CDR3 in DNA: TGCGCCAGCACCGCGTGGGGGACCGAAAACACCATATATTTT.

The chain carries TRBV5-4 and TRBJ1-2, with a tentative D call TRBD1 (6 bases). The CDR3 sequence is 15 residues long. Trimming cost V 0 bases and J 8 bases, with 17 bases left between them. Germline values: CDR1 SGHNT, CDR2 YYREEE (reference sequence). CDR3 protein: CASSLDRTVGGGYTF. In nucleotides, the CDR3 is TGTGCCAGCAGCTTGGATCGGACAGTCGGCGGGGGCTACACCTTC.

This chain uses TRBV7-6 with TRBJ1-6, with a weak D call TRBD1 (6 bases). Germline V gives CDR1 SGHVS, CDR2 FNYEAQ. V shed 5 bases and J shed 7 bases, with 15 bases lying between them. The CDR3 runs 15 residues. The CDR3 DNA follows: TGTGCCAGCAGCCCAGCAGGGGCGAGGAATTCACCCCTCCACTTT. It is translated as CASSPAGARNSPLHF. Supplemented by reference TRBV7-6 and TRBJ1-6, the full variable domain reads GAGVSQSPRYKVTKRGQDVALRCDPISGHVSLYWYRQALGQGPEFLTYFNYEAQQDKSGLPNDRFSAERPEGSISTLTIQRTEQRDSAMYRCASSPAGARNSPLHFGNGTRLTVT.

The J gene is TRBJ1-3, the V gene TRBV29-1; no firm D call. Looked up from germline, CDR1 is SQVTM and CDR2 is ANQGSEA. The V gene lost 4 bases and the J gene lost 4 bases, with 11 bases spanning the gap. This CDR3 is 13 amino acids long. The CDR3 spells CSVAYGLGNTIYF. CDR3 coding DNA: TGCAGCGTTGCATACGGGCTCGGAAACACCATATATTTT.

The chain recombines TRBV5-4 with TRBJ2-5, with 13 bases that match TRBD2. The CDR3 totals 15 residues. Germline CDR1 and CDR2: SGHNT and YYREEE (reference sequence). V gave up 3 bases and J gave up 4 bases; unmatched junction bases: 3. CDR3 in amino acids: CASSSGLAGTETQYF. The CDR3 coding sequence is TGTGCCAGCAGCTCGGGACTAGCGGGGACAGAGACCCAGTACTTC.

This rearrangement joins TRBV6-5 to TRBJ1-1; D is uncertain. The V gene lost 0 bases and the J gene lost 0 bases, with 8 bases spanning the gap. Germline V gene lookup returns CDR1 MNHEY and CDR2 SVGAGI. The CDR3 totals 15 residues. The CDR3 nucleotides are TGTGCCAGCAGTTACTCGACGGTCATGAACACTGAAGCTTTCTTT. It translates to CASSYSTVMNTEAFF.

The V call is TRBV5-1, the J call TRBJ1-1; TRBD1 might be the D (5 bases). Germline-derived CDR1 and CDR2 are SGHRS and YFSETQ. CDR3 size: 14 residues. Between the trimmed V and J ends, which lost 2 bases and 4 bases, there was a span of 12 bases. Here the CDR3 reads CASSFGGSVTEAFF. The CDR3, as DNA: TGCGCCAGCAGCTTTGGGGGGTCGGTCACTGAAGCTTTCTTT.

This sequence joins TRBV5-5 and TRBJ2-3; D may be TRBD2 (6 bases). The CDR3 extends over 14 amino acids. Germline V lookup: CDR1 SGHKS, CDR2 YYEKEE (reference sequence). The germline V and J ends were trimmed by 4 bases and 0 bases, with 9 bases remaining between them. CDR3 nucleotide sequence: TGTGCCAGCAGCGGAGGGACTAGCACAGATACGCAGTATTTT. Its translation is CASSGGTSTDTQYF.

The chain uses TRBV3-1 (or the pseudogene TRBV3-2) and TRBJ1-1; TRBD1 is a possible D gene (6 bases). The ends were cut back, 6 bases at V and 2 bases at J, with 13 bases in the middle. Germline V CDR1 and CDR2: LGHDT, YNNKEL (reference sequence). The CDR3 is 14 residues long. This CDR3 reads CASSLQGLNTEAFF. In nucleotides, the CDR3 is TGTGCCAGCAGTCTCCAGGGGCTAAACACTGAAGCTTTCTTT.

This chain links TRBV30 with TRBJ2-3; D unresolved. V lost 2 bases and J lost 6, with 15 bases in between. Germline V gene lookup returns CDR1 GTSNPN and CDR2 SVGIG (reference sequence). This CDR3 has 14 amino acids. CDR3 DNA sequence: TGTGCCTGGAGTCGGGCGCGTCCCCCGGATACGCAGTATTTT. As protein: CAWSRARPPDTQYF.

This clone has more than one count but fewer than ten. V is TRBV28 and J is TRBJ1-6; unclear D gene. V lost 4 bases and J lost 11, with 9 bases in between. The germline CDR1 and CDR2 sequences are MDHEN and SYDVKM. This CDR3 region has 12 residues. The CDR3 spells CASSSPTTPLHF. The CDR3 nucleotides are TGTGCCAGCAGTTCCCCGACTACACCCCTCCACTTT.

The rearrangement uses TRBV4-1 and TRBJ2-5; D is undetermined. This CDR3 is 17 amino acids long. Germline CDR1 is MGHRA and CDR2 is YSYEKL. Trimming removed 4 bases from V and 5 bases from J, with 23 bases in between. CDR3: CASSPAGLGSQDETQYF. The CDR3 coding sequence is TGCGCCAGCAGCCCCGCCGGTCTCGGTAGCCAGGATGAGACCCAGTACTTC.

This chain uses TRBV27 with TRBJ2-2; the D is unclear. Trimming left V 2 bases short and J 0 bases short, with 10 bases between. Looked up from germline, CDR1 is MNHEY and CDR2 is SMNVEV (reference sequence). This CDR3 has 16 amino acids. Written as DNA, the CDR3 is TGTGCCAGCAGTTTACAACGCCGACCGAACACCGGGGAGCTGTTTTTT. It yields the protein CASSLQRRPNTGELFF.

The chain links TRBV18 to TRBJ1-5, with D possibly matching TRBD1 (5 bases). With 5 bases removed from V and 5 bases from J, the gap between germline ends came to 16 bases. This CDR3 contains 15 residues. The germline CDR1 and CDR2 sequences are KGHSH and LQKENI. The DNA of the CDR3 is TGTGCCAGCTCATCCGGGGCCACGGCGGATCAGCCCCAGCATTTT. This codes for CASSSGATADQPQHF.

The chain links TRBV30 to TRBJ2-2, with D unclear. This CDR3 spans 13 amino acids. The germline V gene has CDR1 GTSNPN and CDR2 SVGIG (reference sequence). With 0 bases removed from V and 6 bases from J, the gap between germline ends came to 8 bases. This chain's CDR3 is CAWSVQGAGELFF. CDR3 nucleotide sequence: TGTGCCTGGAGTGTCCAAGGAGCCGGGGAGCTGTTTTTT.

J is TRBJ1-1 and V is TRBV10-1, with TRBD1 identical over 10 bases. Losses at the gene ends were 3 bases for V and 3 bases for J; bases not matched to a gene: 1. The CDR3 sequence is 14 residues long. Germline values: CDR1 WNHNN, CDR2 SYGVQD (reference sequence). The CDR3: CASSDGTGDTEAFF. The CDR3 DNA follows: TGCGCCAGCAGTGACGGGACAGGGGACACTGAAGCTTTCTTT.

This clone was counted only a few times. V usage is TRBV2 and J usage is TRBJ1-4, with a weak D call TRBD1 (5 bases). Germline lookup yields CDR1 SNHLY and CDR2 FYNNEI. CDR3 length equals 15 residues. Trimming cost V 1 base and J 10 bases, with 16 bases left between them. The CDR3 coding sequence is TGTGCCAGCAGTGAAGGGGGGGGATTGTTAAGAAAACTGTTTTTT. This translates into CASSEGGGLLRKLFF.

The genes are TRBV12-3 or TRBV12-4 and TRBJ1-5, with D hard to call. Trimming pared 0 bases from V and 4 bases from J, leaving 4 bases between. The CDR3 spans 13 residues. The CDR3, as DNA: TGTGCCAGCAGTTTAGCAGGTAATCAGCCCCAGCATTTT. This codes for CASSLAGNQPQHF.

This clone was seen only a few times. The chain carries TRBV7-2 and TRBJ2-7; no clear D gene. CDR3 length: 12 amino acids. V was cut by 1 base and J by 6 bases, with 7 bases left in between. The germline V gene has CDR1 SGHTA and CDR2 FQGNSA. Here the CDR3 DNA reads TGTGCCAGCAGCTTAGAGGTTGGCGAGCAGTACTTC. This codes for CASSLEVGEQYF.